These 30 T cell receptor beta chains share one sample of origin, sequenced in a study of T cell responses to AZD1222 COVID-19 vaccine (dated by TCRdb to the early 2020s). Sample time point, as interpreted from the label and publication: baseline before first vaccination. Libraries were built with the immunoSEQ multiplex PCR assay. The source is immuneACCESS, and TCRdb retained only in-frame sequences with V and J called. Part of the clones is not carried over; for the studies checked, unresolved V genes explain less than half of this, and the remainder is unexplained. The sample table contains approximately 110,000 clones; only one count was recorded for roughly 86% of them. Roughly 4.5% of the sample is in the top ten clones. The sequenced sample was peripheral blood, obtained on day 0 of AZD1222 vaccination. These receptors all stem from an adult in good health.

The chain combines TRBV24-1 with TRBJ2-3, with 7 positions matching TRBD1. The CDR3 runs to 14 residues. J was trimmed by 4 bases and V by 4 bases; bases with no gene match: 4. Germline V lookup: CDR1 KGHDR, CDR2 SFDVKD. DNA for the CDR3: TGTGCCACCAGTGACCGACAGGGCCCAGATACGCAGTATTTT. It is translated as CATSDRQGPDTQYF.

V and J are TRBV19 and TRBJ2-3; TRBD2 might be the D (7 bases). Trimming took 8 bases from V and 1 from J, leaving 13 bases between them. CDR1 LNHDA and CDR2 SQIVND come from the germline V gene (reference sequence). The CDR3 contains 14 residues. The CDR3 coding sequence is TGTGCCAGTGGGGGGGGCAAGGGCACAGATACGCAGTATTTT. It yields the protein CASGGGKGTDTQYF. Using reference TRBV19 and TRBJ2-3 for the parts outside the CDR3, the full variable domain is DGGITQSPKYLFRKEGQNVTLSCEQNLNHDAMYWYRQDPGQGLRLIYYSQIVNDFQKGDIAEGYSVSREKKESFPLTVTSAQKNPTAFYLCASGGGKGTDTQYFGPGTRLTVL.

This sequence joins TRBV19 and TRBJ2-3; 13 nucleotides match TRBD2. J gave up 6 bases and V 10 bases, and 7 bases lay outside the gene matches. From germline, CDR1 is LNHDA and CDR2 SQIVND (reference sequence). The CDR3 length is 14 residues. Written as DNA, the CDR3 is TGTGCCACAAAAGGACTAGCGGGGGTGGATACGCAGTATTTT. It encodes CATKGLAGVDTQYF.

The rearrangement links TRBV2 to TRBJ2-3, with a possible D match to TRBD2 (6 bases). The CDR3 sequence is 15 residues long. Germline V CDR1 and CDR2: SNHLY, FYNNEI. V lost 5 bases to trimming and J lost 0 bases, with 12 bases between them. The CDR3 protein is CASSLRGTSTDTQYF. CDR3 nucleotides: TGTGCCAGCAGTCTTCGGGGGACTAGCACAGATACGCAGTATTTT.

The chain is built from TRBV29-1 and TRBJ1-1, with D unclear. This CDR3 spans 13 amino acids. In germline, CDR1 is SQVTM, CDR2 ANQGSEA. V dropped 0 bases and J dropped 5 bases, with 10 bases sitting between them. The chain's CDR3 is CSVEDNEGTEAFF. The CDR3 nucleotides are TGCAGCGTTGAAGATAACGAGGGAACTGAAGCTTTCTTT.

V is TRBV6-5 and J is TRBJ1-6; TRBD1 matches 7 bases. J gave up 9 bases and V 6 bases, and 8 bases lay outside the gene matches. This CDR3 has 14 residues. The germline V gene encodes CDR1 MNHEY and CDR2 SVGAGI. In DNA form, the CDR3 reads TGTGCCAGCAGACACCGGGACAGAGGTTCACCCCTCCACTTT. The encoded protein is CASRHRDRGSPLHF.

The rearrangement links TRBV29-1 to TRBJ2-5, with D tentatively TRBD2 (7 bases). This CDR3 has 15 residues. V lost 5 bases and J lost 1, with 17 bases in between. Germline V gene lookup returns CDR1 SQVTM and CDR2 ANQGSEA. The CDR3 DNA follows: TGCAGCGTTACCCGGGGGCGGGGGCCCCAAGAGACCCAGTACTTC. Protein sequence: CSVTRGRGPQETQYF.

The chain combines TRBV15 with TRBJ2-7; D is ambiguous. The V gene lost 2 bases and the J gene lost 3 bases, with 5 bases spanning the gap. The CDR3 totals 12 residues. CDR1 is LNHNV and CDR2 is YYDKDF in the germline V gene (reference sequence). DNA for the CDR3: TGTGCCACCAGCAGATCGGGCTACGAGCAGTACTTC. Amino acid sequence: CATSRSGYEQYF. Full variable domain (outside the CDR3, taken from reference TRBV15 and TRBJ2-7): DAMVIQNPRYQVTQFGKPVTLSCSQTLNHNVMYWYQQKSSQAPKLLFHYYDKDFNNEADTPDNFQSRRPNTSFCFLDIRSPGLGDTAMYLCATSRSGYEQYFGPGTRLTVT.

The genes are TRBV11-1 and TRBJ2-7; tentative D call: TRBD2 (5 bases). CDR1 SGHAT and CDR2 FQDESV come from the germline V gene (reference sequence). The CDR3 runs 14 residues. V dropped 5 bases and J dropped 3 bases, with 14 bases sitting between them. The CDR3 loop reads CASSRSGEGYEQYF. Here the CDR3 DNA reads TGTGCCAGCAGCCGATCGGGTGAGGGCTACGAGCAGTACTTC.

This rearrangement joins TRBV11-2 to TRBJ2-7; D gene unclear. Trimming shortened V by 6 bases and J by 3 bases, and 9 bases separated the two germline ends. The CDR3 consists of 12 residues. Per the germline V gene, CDR1 is SGHAT and CDR2 is FQNNGV. The CDR3 DNA reads as TGTGCCAGCAGTAGGGTCGGCTACGAGCAGTACTTC. It encodes CASSRVGYEQYF.

J is TRBJ1-1 and V is TRBV29-1; D not resolved. Deletions cut 7 bases from V and 1 base from J, with 13 bases between. The germline V gene encodes CDR1 SQVTM and CDR2 ANQGSEA. The CDR3 has 13 residues. CDR3 loop: CSGHMFPNTEAFF. CDR3 in DNA: TGCAGCGGCCACATGTTCCCGAACACTGAAGCTTTCTTT.

The chain's CDR3 is CASSSGRSTEAFF. The CDR3 region has the DNA TGTGCCAGCAGTTCGGGCAGGTCTACTGAAGCTTTCTTT. The chain couples TRBV6-5 to TRBJ1-1; no firm D call. Germline V lookup: CDR1 MNHEY, CDR2 SVGAGI. The CDR3 is made up of 13 amino acids. With 4 bases removed from V and 5 bases from J, the gap between germline ends came to 11 bases.

The chain employs TRBV12-3 or TRBV12-4 and TRBJ2-3; 8 bases fit TRBD1. This CDR3 region has 12 residues. V was clipped by 5 bases and J by 10 bases; unmatched bases: 5. CDR3 bases: TGTGCCAGCAGTCCACAGGGGGTATCGCAGTATTTT. Protein: CASSPQGVSQYF.

J is TRBJ1-1 and V is TRBV12-3 or TRBV12-4; D ambiguous. The CDR3 has 13 residues. Trimming removed 3 bases at V and 5 bases at J, with 10 bases between. As DNA, the CDR3 is TGTGCCAGCAGTTTCCCGTGGGGTACTGAAGCTTTCTTT. This translates into CASSFPWGTEAFF.

The chain employs TRBV4-2 and TRBJ2-1; D possibly corresponds to TRBD2 (6 bases). The germline V gene encodes CDR1 LGHNA and CDR2 YNFKEQ. The CDR3 consists of 15 residues. Trimming stripped 1 base from V and 0 bases from J, with 7 bases between. This CDR3 reads CASSQGLDSYNEQFF. In nucleotides, the CDR3 is TGTGCCAGCAGCCAAGGACTAGACTCCTACAATGAGCAGTTCTTC.

The J gene is TRBJ1-1, the V gene TRBV2; D unclear. Germline V lookup: CDR1 SNHLY, CDR2 FYNNEI. The CDR3 consists of 13 residues. V was trimmed by 5 bases and J by 6 bases, leaving 13 bases between them. The CDR3 protein is CASSQVNVAEAFF. CDR3 nucleotide sequence: TGTGCCAGCAGTCAGGTTAACGTCGCTGAAGCTTTCTTT. Full variable domain (outside the CDR3, taken from reference TRBV2 and TRBJ1-1): EPEVTQTPSHQVTQMGQEVILRCVPISNHLYFYWYRQILGQKVEFLVSFYNNEISEKSEIFDDQFSVERPDGSNFTLKIRSTKLEDSAMYFCASSQVNVAEAFFGQGTRLTVV.

The chain has TRBV19 and TRBJ2-7; possible D gene TRBD1, 6 bases. This CDR3 spans 15 amino acids. V lost 1 base to trimming and J lost 5 bases, with 15 bases between them. Per the germline V gene, CDR1 is LNHDA and CDR2 is SQIVND (reference sequence). CDR3 sequence reads: CASSIASRGGHEQYF. The CDR3 bases are TGTGCCAGTAGTATAGCATCGCGTGGGGGCCACGAGCAGTACTTC.

The gene calls are TRBV7-9 and TRBJ1-4; D is uncertain. Germline V gene data show CDR1 as SEHNR and CDR2 as FQNEAQ (reference sequence). The V end lost 1 base, the J end lost 2 bases, and 11 bases lay between the germline ends. The CDR3 contains 16 residues. The CDR3 DNA sequence: TGTGCCAGCAGCTTAGAGAGCGGCAGCACTAATGAAAAACTGTTTTTT. Its translation: CASSLESGSTNEKLFF.

CDR3 loop: CASSTRPGPSFGELFF. The CDR3, as DNA: TGTGCCAGTAGTACAAGGCCGGGACCAAGCTTCGGGGAGCTGTTTTTT. This chain connects TRBV19 to TRBJ2-2; either TRBD1 or TRBD2 may fit D (5 bases each). This CDR3 comprises 16 residues. V shed 4 bases and J shed 7 bases, with 19 bases lying between them. Germline V CDR1 and CDR2: LNHDA, SQIVND (reference sequence).

This rearrangement joins TRBV7-9 to TRBJ1-1, with D perhaps TRBD1 (5 bases). V was cut by 5 bases and J by 3 bases, with 25 bases left in between. The germline V gene has CDR1 SEHNR and CDR2 FQNEAQ (reference sequence). This CDR3 has 18 amino acids. The CDR3 DNA reads TGTGCCAGCAGCAACCTAAGGCAGGGAACCCGCGGGTACACTGAAGCTTTCTTT. This codes for CASSNLRQGTRGYTEAFF.

The V and J genes are TRBV5-4 and TRBJ2-5; possibly TRBD1 or TRBD2 for D (6 bases each). Trimming took 4 bases from V and 5 from J, leaving 15 bases between them. This CDR3 contains 14 residues. Per the germline V gene, CDR1 is SGHNT and CDR2 is YYREEE (reference sequence). CDR3 nucleotides: TGTGCCAGCAGCGCAAACAAGGGGGGTGAGACCCAGTACTTC. Protein product: CASSANKGGETQYF.

This chain uses TRBV18 with TRBJ2-1; possible D gene TRBD2, 6 bases. V shed 3 bases and J shed 7 bases, with 13 bases lying between them. Germline-derived CDR1 and CDR2 are KGHSH and LQKENI. The CDR3 totals 14 residues. The CDR3 DNA reads as TGTGCCAGCTCACCCAACCTCCGGGGGAATGAGCAGTTCTTC. Its translation is CASSPNLRGNEQFF.

The chain recombines TRBV7-6 with TRBJ1-4, with D perhaps TRBD1 (6 bases). The CDR3 runs to 16 residues. Germline CDR1 and CDR2: SGHVS and FNYEAQ. The ends were cut back, 1 base at V and 5 bases at J, with 14 bases in the middle. The CDR3 nucleotides read TGTGCCAGCAGCTTAGGGCCCCAGGGGATCAATGAAAAACTGTTTTTT. This encodes CASSLGPQGINEKLFF.

CDR3 in DNA: TGTGCCAGCAGTCTTTTTCAGGGTCAGCCCCAGCATTTT. Residues: CASSLFQGQPQHF. The chain recombines TRBV28 with TRBJ1-5, with D possibly being TRBD1 (5 bases). The CDR3 extends over 13 amino acids. V shed 5 bases and J shed 6 bases, with 11 bases lying between them. Germline V lookup: CDR1 MDHEN, CDR2 SYDVKM.

The rearrangement joins TRBV5-4 to TRBJ2-1, with 10 bases lining up with TRBD2. V was clipped by 4 bases and J by 7 bases; unmatched bases: 5. The CDR3 is 14 amino acids. Germline values: CDR1 SGHNT, CDR2 YYREEE (reference sequence). CDR3 residues: CASSHSGRLNEQFF. The CDR3 DNA sequence: TGTGCCAGCAGCCATAGCGGGAGGCTAAATGAGCAGTTCTTC.

This chain uses TRBV7-9 with TRBJ2-5; unclear D gene. The CDR3 runs 12 residues. The germline V and J ends were trimmed by 3 bases and 9 bases, with 11 bases remaining between them. Looked up from germline, CDR1 is SEHNR and CDR2 is FQNEAQ (reference sequence). DNA of the CDR3: TGTGCCAGCAGCTTGCCCGGGTCGGCCCAGTACTTC. It specifies CASSLPGSAQYF.

The rearrangement uses TRBV5-1 and TRBJ1-1, with 9 bases fitting TRBD1. The CDR3 is made up of 16 amino acids. After removal of 4 bases from V and 4 bases from J, the junction contained 11 bases not matched to a gene. CDR1 is SGHRS, CDR2 YFSETQ, per germline. In DNA, the CDR3 is TGCGCCAGCAGCCCGGGGGACAGGGAGGATCGCACTGAAGCTTTCTTT. Translated, it gives CASSPGDREDRTEAFF.

This chain connects TRBV30 to TRBJ2-2; TRBD1 or TRBD2 may be the D gene (5 bases each). Deletions cut 3 bases from V and 0 bases from J, with 11 bases between. The CDR3 is 15 amino acids. In germline, CDR1 is GTSNPN, CDR2 SVGIG (reference sequence). The CDR3 spells CAWRAGTANTGELFF. CDR3 DNA sequence: TGTGCCTGGAGGGCCGGGACGGCGAACACCGGGGAGCTGTTTTTT.

The V and J genes are TRBV6-5 and TRBJ1-1, with 8 bases fitting TRBD1. CDR3 size: 14 residues. V lost 4 bases, J lost 5 bases, and 6 bases stayed unmatched. Germline V CDR1 and CDR2: MNHEY, SVGAGI. CDR3 sequence reads: CASSSGQGGTEAFF. Here the CDR3 DNA reads TGTGCCAGCAGTTCCGGACAGGGTGGGACTGAAGCTTTCTTT.

The gene calls are TRBV14 and TRBJ2-7, with a weak D call TRBD1 (6 bases). Germline V gene data show CDR1 as SGHDN and CDR2 as FVKESK. Between the trimmed V and J ends, which lost 0 bases and 3 bases, there was a span of 15 bases. The CDR3 has 16 amino acids. CDR3 region: CASSQDTNRAFYEQYF. CDR3 coding DNA: TGTGCCAGCAGCCAAGATACTAACAGGGCCTTCTACGAGCAGTACTTC.